This T cell receptor beta chain comes out of a study of early T cells in non-severe SARS-CoV-2 infection. This clonotype was picked up a small number of times. The junction and the germline gene differ at one end; a read error may be behind it. TCRdb independently ran MiXCR on the 5' RACE reads; one entry per CDR3 protein. The repertoire includes under 85,000 distinct CDR3 sequences, about 12% of them detected once, and 2.6% sits in the top ten. Germline V gives CDR1 LNHNV, CDR2 YYDKDF (reference sequence). The CDR3 contains 15 residues. This chain links TRBV15 with TRBJ2-2; 7 bases line up with TRBD2. The sequenced material came from whole blood. This sequence originates from an adult who was a healthcare worker with PCR-confirmed SARS-CoV-2 infection or an uninfected control (not recorded which). CDR3 residues: CATSRGGGNTGELIF. In DNA form, the CDR3 reads TGTGCCACCAGCAGAGGGGGAGGGAACACCGGGGAGCTGATTTTT.